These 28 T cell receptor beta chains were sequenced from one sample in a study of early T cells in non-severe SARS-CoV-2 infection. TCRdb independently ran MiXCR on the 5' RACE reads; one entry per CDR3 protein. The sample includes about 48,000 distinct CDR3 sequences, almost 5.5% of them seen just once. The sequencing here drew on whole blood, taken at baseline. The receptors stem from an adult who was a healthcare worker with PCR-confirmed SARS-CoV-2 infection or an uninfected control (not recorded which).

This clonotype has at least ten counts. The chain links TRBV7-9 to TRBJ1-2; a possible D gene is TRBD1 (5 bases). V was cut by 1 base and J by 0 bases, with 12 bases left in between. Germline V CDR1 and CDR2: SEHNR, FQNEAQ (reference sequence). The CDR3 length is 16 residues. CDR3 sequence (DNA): TGTGCCAGCAGCTTAGTAGAAGGGGCACCTAACTATGGCTACACCTTC. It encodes CASSLVEGAPNYGYTF. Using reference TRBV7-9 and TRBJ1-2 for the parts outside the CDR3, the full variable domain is DTGVSQNPRHKITKRGQNVTFRCDPISEHNRLYWYRQTLGQGPEFLTYFQNEAQLEKSRLLSDRFSAERPKGSFSTLEIQRTEQGDSAMYLCASSLVEGAPNYGYTFGSGTRLTVV.

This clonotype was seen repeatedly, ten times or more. The CDR3 DNA is TGCGCCAGCAGCCAATGGGACGGCGGTAACTACGAGCAGTACTTC. Its protein is CASSQWDGGNYEQYF. This chain uses TRBV4-1 with TRBJ2-7; possibly TRBD1 or TRBD2 for D (5 bases each). The CDR3 consists of 15 residues. Germline lookup yields CDR1 MGHRA and CDR2 YSYEKL. The V gene lost 2 bases and the J gene lost 3 bases, with 14 bases spanning the gap.

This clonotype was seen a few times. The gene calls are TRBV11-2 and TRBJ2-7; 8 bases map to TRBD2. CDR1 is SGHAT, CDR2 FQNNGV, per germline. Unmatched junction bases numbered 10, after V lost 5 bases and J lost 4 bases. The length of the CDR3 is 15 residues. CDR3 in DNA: TGTGCCAGCAGCCCGAGACTAGCGAGATCGTACGAGCAGTACTTC. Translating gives CASSPRLARSYEQYF.

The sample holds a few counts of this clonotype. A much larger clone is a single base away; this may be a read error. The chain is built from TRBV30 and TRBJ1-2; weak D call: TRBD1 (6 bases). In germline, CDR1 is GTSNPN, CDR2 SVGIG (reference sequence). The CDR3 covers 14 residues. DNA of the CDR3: TGTGCCTGGAAACCTACAGGAAGGGGGTATGACTACACCTTC. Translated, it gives CAWKPTGRGYDYTF.

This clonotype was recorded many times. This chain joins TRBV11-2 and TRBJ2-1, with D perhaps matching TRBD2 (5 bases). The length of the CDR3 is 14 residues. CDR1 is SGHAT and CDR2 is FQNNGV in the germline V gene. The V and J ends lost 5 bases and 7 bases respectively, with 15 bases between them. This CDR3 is CASSQRRGLNEQFF. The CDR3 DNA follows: TGTGCCAGCAGCCAACGCCGGGGTCTTAATGAGCAGTTCTTC.

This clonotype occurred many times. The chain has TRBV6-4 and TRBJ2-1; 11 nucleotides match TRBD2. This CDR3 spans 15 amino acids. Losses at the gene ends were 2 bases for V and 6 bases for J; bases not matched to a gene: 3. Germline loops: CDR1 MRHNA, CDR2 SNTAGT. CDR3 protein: CASSDALAGANEQFF. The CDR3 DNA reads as TGTGCCAGCAGTGACGCACTAGCGGGGGCCAATGAGCAGTTCTTC.

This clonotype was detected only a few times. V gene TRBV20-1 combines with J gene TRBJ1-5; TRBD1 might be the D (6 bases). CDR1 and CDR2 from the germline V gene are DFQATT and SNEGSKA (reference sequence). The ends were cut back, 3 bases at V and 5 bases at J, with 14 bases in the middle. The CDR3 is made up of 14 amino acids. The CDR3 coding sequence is TGCAGTGCTAGTAGGGGGTTGGCAGATCAGCCCCAGCATTTT. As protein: CSASRGLADQPQHF.

The chain's CDR3 is CASRGSGNTGELFF. CDR3 in DNA: TGTGCCAGCAGGGGTTCGGGGAACACCGGGGAGCTGTTTTTT. The chain couples TRBV6-6 to TRBJ2-2; no reliable D call. V was trimmed by 6 bases and J by 1 base, leaving 9 bases between them. Germline V gives CDR1 MNHNY, CDR2 SVGAGI (reference sequence). This CDR3 spans 14 amino acids.

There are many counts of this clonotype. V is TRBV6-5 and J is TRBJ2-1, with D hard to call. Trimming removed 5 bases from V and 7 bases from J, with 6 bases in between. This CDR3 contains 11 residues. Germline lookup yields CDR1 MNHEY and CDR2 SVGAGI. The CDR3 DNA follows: TGTGCCAGCAGTCGATTTAATGAGCAGTTCTTC. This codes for CASSRFNEQFF.

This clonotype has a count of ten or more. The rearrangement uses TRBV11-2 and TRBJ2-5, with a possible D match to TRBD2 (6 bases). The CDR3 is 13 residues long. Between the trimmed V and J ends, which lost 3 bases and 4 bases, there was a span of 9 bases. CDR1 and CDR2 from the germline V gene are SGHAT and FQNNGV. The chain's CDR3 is CASSFLATETQYF. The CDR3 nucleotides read TGTGCCAGCAGCTTCCTAGCGACAGAGACCCAGTACTTC.

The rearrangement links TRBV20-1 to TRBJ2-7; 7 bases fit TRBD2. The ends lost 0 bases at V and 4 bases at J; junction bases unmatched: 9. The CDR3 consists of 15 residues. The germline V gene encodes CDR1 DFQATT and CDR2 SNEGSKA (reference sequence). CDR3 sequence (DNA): TGCAGTGCTAGAGATCTCGGTAGCGGGTCATACGAGCAGTACTTC. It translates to CSARDLGSGSYEQYF.

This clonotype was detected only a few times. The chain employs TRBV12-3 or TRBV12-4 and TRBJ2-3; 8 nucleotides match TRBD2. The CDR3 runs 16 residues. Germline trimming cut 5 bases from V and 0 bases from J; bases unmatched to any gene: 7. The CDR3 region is CASSPGLATSTDTQYF. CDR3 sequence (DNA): TGTGCCAGCAGTCCAGGACTAGCAACCAGCACAGATACGCAGTATTTT.

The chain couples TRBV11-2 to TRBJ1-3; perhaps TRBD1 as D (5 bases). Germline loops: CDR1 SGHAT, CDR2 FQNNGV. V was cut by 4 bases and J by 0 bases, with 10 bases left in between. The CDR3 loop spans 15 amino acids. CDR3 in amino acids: CASSSGPSSGNTIYF. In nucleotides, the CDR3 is TGTGCCAGCAGCTCGGGACCCAGCTCTGGAAACACCATATATTTT.

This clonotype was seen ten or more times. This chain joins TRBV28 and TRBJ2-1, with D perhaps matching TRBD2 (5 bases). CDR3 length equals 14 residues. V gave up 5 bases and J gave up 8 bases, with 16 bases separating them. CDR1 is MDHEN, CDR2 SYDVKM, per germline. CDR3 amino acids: CASSRADHGDEQFF. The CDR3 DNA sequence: TGTGCCAGCAGTAGAGCGGATCACGGGGATGAGCAGTTCTTC.

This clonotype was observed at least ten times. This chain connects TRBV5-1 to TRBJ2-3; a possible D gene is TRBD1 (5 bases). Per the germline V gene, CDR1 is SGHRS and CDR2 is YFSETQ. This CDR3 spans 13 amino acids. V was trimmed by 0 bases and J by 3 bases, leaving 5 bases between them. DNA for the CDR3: TGCGCCAGCAGCTTGGAGGGGACAGATACGCAGTATTTT. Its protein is CASSLEGTDTQYF.

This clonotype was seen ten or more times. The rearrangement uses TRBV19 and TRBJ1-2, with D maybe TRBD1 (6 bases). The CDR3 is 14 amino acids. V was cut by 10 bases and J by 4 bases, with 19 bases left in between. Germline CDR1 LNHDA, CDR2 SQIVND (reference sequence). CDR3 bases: TGTGCCATTTACCCCGGGACACTGAGCTATGGCTACACCTTC. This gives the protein CAIYPGTLSYGYTF.

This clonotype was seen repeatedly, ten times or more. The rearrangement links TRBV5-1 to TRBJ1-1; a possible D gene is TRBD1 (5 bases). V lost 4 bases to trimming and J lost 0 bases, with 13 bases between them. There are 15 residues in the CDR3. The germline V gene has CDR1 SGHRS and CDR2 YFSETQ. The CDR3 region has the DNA TGCGCCAGCAGCCAACAAGGGGCCATGAACACTGAAGCTTTCTTT. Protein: CASSQQGAMNTEAFF.

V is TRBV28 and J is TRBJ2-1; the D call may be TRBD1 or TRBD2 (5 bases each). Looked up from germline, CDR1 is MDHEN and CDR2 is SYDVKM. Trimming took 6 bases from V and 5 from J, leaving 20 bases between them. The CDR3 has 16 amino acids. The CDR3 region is CASSNRGVGRNNEQFF. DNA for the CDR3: TGTGCCAGCAGCAATCGAGGGGTGGGTCGGAACAATGAGCAGTTCTTC. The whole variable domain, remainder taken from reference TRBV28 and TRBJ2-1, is DVKVTQSSRYLVKRTGEKVFLECVQDMDHENMFWYRQDPGLGLRLIYFSYDVKMKEKGDIPEGYSVSREKKERFSLILESASTNQTSMYLCASSNRGVGRNNEQFFGPGTRLTVL.

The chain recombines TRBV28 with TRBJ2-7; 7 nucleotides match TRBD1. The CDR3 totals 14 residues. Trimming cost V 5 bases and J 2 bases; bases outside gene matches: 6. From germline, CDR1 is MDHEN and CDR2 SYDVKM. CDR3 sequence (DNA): TGTGCCAGCAGTGAACAGGGGCCAGCCTACGAGCAGTACTTC. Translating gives CASSEQGPAYEQYF.

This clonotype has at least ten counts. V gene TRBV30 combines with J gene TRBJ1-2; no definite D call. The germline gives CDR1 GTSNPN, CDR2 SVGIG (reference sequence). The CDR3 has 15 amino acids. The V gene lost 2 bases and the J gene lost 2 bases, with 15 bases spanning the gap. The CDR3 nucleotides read TGTGCCTGGAGTATAGGACCCTCGGACAACTATGGCTACACCTTC. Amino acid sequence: CAWSIGPSDNYGYTF.

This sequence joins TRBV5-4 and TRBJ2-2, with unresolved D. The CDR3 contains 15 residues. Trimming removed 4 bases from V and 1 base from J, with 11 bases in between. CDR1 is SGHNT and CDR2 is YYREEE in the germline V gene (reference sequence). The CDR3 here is CASSLGNRNTGELFF. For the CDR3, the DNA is TGTGCCAGCAGCCTTGGAAATAGGAACACCGGGGAGCTGTTTTTT.

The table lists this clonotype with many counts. The CDR3 DNA reads TGTGCCAGCAGTTACGCCGACAGTGATCAGCCCCAGCATTTT. Translation gives CASSYADSDQPQHF. The chain combines TRBV6-5 with TRBJ1-5, with D possibly matching TRBD1 (5 bases). This CDR3 is 14 amino acids long. Germline CDR1 is MNHEY and CDR2 is SVGAGI. Between the trimmed V and J ends, which lost 2 bases and 5 bases, there was a span of 10 bases.

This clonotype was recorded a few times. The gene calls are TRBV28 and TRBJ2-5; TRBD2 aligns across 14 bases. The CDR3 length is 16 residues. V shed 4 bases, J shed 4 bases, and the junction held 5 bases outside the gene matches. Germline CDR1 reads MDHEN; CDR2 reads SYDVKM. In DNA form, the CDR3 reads TGTGCCAGCAGTTGGTCCGGGACTAGCGGGAGAGAGACCCAGTACTTC. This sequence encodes CASSWSGTSGRETQYF.

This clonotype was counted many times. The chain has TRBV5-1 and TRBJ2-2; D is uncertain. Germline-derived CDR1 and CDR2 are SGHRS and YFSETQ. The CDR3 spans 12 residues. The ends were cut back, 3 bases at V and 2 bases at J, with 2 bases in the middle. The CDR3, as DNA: TGCGCCAGCAGCTACAACACCGGGGAGCTGTTTTTT. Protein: CASSYNTGELFF.

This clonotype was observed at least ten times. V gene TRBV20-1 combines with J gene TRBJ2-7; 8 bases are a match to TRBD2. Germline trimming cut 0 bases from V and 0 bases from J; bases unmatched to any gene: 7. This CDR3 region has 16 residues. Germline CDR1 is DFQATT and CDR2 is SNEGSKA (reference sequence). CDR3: CSARDLTSGASYEQYF. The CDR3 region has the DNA TGCAGTGCTAGAGATCTAACTAGCGGTGCCTCCTACGAGCAGTACTTC.

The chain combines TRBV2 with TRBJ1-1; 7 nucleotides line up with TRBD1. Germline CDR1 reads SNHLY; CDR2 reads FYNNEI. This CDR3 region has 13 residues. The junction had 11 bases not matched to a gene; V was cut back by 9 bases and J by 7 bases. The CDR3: CASTLLQGNEAFF. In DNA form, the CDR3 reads TGTGCCAGTACTCTCCTACAGGGGAATGAAGCTTTCTTT.

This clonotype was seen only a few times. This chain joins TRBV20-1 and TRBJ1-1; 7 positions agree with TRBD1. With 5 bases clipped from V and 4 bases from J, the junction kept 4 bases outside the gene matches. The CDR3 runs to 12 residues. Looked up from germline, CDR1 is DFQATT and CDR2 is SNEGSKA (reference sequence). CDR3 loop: CSASGTVTEAFF. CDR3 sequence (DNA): TGCAGTGCTTCTGGGACAGTCACTGAAGCTTTCTTT.

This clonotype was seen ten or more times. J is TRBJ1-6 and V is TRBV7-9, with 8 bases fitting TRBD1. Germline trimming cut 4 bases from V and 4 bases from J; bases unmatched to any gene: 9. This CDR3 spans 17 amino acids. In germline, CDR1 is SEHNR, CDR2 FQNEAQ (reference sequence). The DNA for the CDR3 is TGTGCCAGCAGCTCGACAGGGGCAGGGAGATATAATTCACCCCTCCACTTT. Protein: CASSSTGAGRYNSPLHF. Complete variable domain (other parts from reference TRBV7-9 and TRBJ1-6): DTGVSQNPRHKITKRGQNVTFRCDPISEHNRLYWYRQTLGQGPEFLTYFQNEAQLEKSRLLSDRFSAERPKGSFSTLEIQRTEQGDSAMYLCASSSTGAGRYNSPLHFGNGTRLTVT.